The 9 T cell receptor beta chains reported below all come from one sample, sequenced in a study of T cell responses to AZD1222 COVID-19 vaccine. Measured with immunoSEQ multiplex PCR; TCRdb has only the in-frame clones, and not every one. The sample yields 95,000 to 150,000 clones, around 89% seen once. Sequenced here: peripheral blood, sampled on day 0 of AZD1222 vaccination. These receptors were taken from an adult in good health.

In this sample, this clone turned up a few times. CDR3 loop: CASSQREGPRKQYF. CDR3 nucleotide sequence: TGTGCCAGCAGTCAGCGGGAGGGCCCTCGTAAGCAGTACTTC. The chain is built from TRBV5-8 and TRBJ2-7; 10 bases fit TRBD2. Germline CDR1 reads SGHTS; CDR2 reads YDEGEE. The trim removed 5 bases at V and 8 bases at J, leaving 10 bases unmatched. The CDR3 runs to 14 residues. Complete variable domain (other parts from reference TRBV5-8 and TRBJ2-7): EAGVTQSPTHLIKTRGQQATLRCSPISGHTSVYWYQQALGLGLQFLLWYDEGEERNRGNFPPRFSGRQFPNYSSELNVNALELEDSALYLCASSQREGPRKQYFGPGTRLTVT.

In its sample, this clone was seen a few times. The V and J genes are TRBV19 and TRBJ2-7; 15 positions match TRBD2. Germline CDR1 is LNHDA and CDR2 is SQIVND (reference sequence). There are 19 residues in the CDR3. V trimming: 0 bases; J trimming: 4 bases; junction bases outside the gene matches: 10. DNA for the CDR3: TGTGCCAGTAGTATAGAATTCCCCGGACTAGCGGGAGGGTTATACGAGCAGTACTTC. Translating it yields CASSIEFPGLAGGLYEQYF.

This rearrangement joins TRBV24-1 to TRBJ2-7; D possibly uses TRBD1 or TRBD2 (5 bases each). V lost 4 bases to trimming and J lost 7 bases, with 10 bases between them. The CDR3 has 12 residues. Germline lookup yields CDR1 KGHDR and CDR2 SFDVKD. CDR3 coding DNA: TGTGCCACCAGTGAGTGGGACGGAGAGCAGTACTTC. Its protein product is CATSEWDGEQYF.

This sequence joins TRBV6-5 and TRBJ2-7, with a weak D call TRBD2 (6 bases). V lost 2 bases, J lost 0 bases, and 11 bases lay in between. The CDR3 sequence is 15 residues long. CDR1 is MNHEY and CDR2 is SVGAGI in the germline V gene. The CDR3 reads CASSYTGASSYEQYF. For the CDR3, the DNA is TGTGCCAGCAGTTACACGGGAGCCAGCTCCTACGAGCAGTACTTC.

The CDR3 protein is CASSQERTVNIQYF. CDR3 DNA sequence: TGTGCCAGCAGCCAAGAAAGGACAGTAAACATTCAGTACTTC. This chain connects TRBV4-2 to TRBJ2-4, with D perhaps TRBD1 (6 bases). CDR1 and CDR2 (germline): LGHNA, YNFKEQ. The CDR3 consists of 14 residues. Trimming removed 0 bases from V and 6 bases from J, with 9 bases in between.

V is TRBV27 and J is TRBJ2-7; D is perhaps TRBD2 (6 bases). Per the germline V gene, CDR1 is MNHEY and CDR2 is SMNVEV (reference sequence). The CDR3 has 14 amino acids. Trimming stripped 2 bases from V and 2 bases from J, with 10 bases between. CDR3 protein: CASSLGGDPYEQYF. The CDR3 bases are TGTGCCAGCAGTTTAGGCGGGGATCCCTACGAGCAGTACTTC.

The V and J genes are TRBV11-2 and TRBJ2-7, with D possibly being TRBD1 (5 bases). With 2 bases removed from V and 3 bases from J, the gap between germline ends came to 14 bases. The CDR3 sequence is 15 residues long. Germline V gene lookup returns CDR1 SGHAT and CDR2 FQNNGV. The CDR3 here is CASSLLKSGIYEQYF. The CDR3 region has the DNA TGTGCCAGCAGCTTATTAAAATCAGGGATCTACGAGCAGTACTTC.

This rearrangement joins TRBV6-5 to TRBJ2-3; 12 bases align to TRBD2. This CDR3 contains 13 residues. Trimming took 8 bases from V and 3 from J; bases not matched to a gene: 0. Germline-derived CDR1 and CDR2 are MNHEY and SVGAGI. CDR3 region: CASLAGGTDTQYF. The CDR3 region has the DNA TGTGCCAGCCTAGCGGGAGGGACAGATACGCAGTATTTT.

This clone showed up just a few times. This chain connects TRBV6-4 to TRBJ1-2, with TRBD1 matching over 7 bases. V lost 0 bases to trimming and J lost 4 bases; unmatched junction nucleotides: 8. The CDR3 sequence is 16 residues long. Germline lookup yields CDR1 MRHNA and CDR2 SNTAGT. CDR3 protein: CASSDSNEGAPYGYTF. The CDR3 nucleotides read TGTGCCAGCAGTGACTCGAACGAGGGGGCGCCCTATGGCTACACCTTC.